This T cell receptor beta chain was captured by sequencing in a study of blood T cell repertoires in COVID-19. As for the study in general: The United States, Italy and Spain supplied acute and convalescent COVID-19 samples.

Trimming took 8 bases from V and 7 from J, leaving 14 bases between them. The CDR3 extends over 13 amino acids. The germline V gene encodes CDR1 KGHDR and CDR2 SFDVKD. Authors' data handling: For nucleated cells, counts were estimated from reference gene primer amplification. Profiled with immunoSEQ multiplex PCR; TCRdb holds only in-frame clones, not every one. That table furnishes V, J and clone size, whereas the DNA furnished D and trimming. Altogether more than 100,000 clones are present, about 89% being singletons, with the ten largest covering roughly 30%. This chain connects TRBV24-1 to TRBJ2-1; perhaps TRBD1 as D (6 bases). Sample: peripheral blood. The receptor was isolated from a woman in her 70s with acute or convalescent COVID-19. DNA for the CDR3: TGTGCCACCAAGGGGGACATCGGGAATGAGCAGTTCTTC. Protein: CATKGDIGNEQFF.